A single sample is the source of the 24 T cell receptor beta chains below, sequenced in a study of shared clonotypes between healthy human individuals. TCRdb keeps only in-frame clones here, not all; method: immunoSEQ multiplex PCR. Counted here are 2 million to 2.5 million clones, approximately 93% occurring once; the ten biggest clones make up around 0.4%. The material sequenced was naive CD4+ T cells from PBMCs. Subset specified: CD45RA+ positively selected. The receptors here all came from a man aged 18 to 35 in good health. Some clones in this sample may be carry-over from other donors' samples.

The chain is built from TRBV6-5 and TRBJ2-2, with D uncertain. The CDR3 totals 13 residues. V gave up 8 bases and J gave up 6 bases, with 13 bases separating them. Germline V gene sequence: CDR1 MNHEY, CDR2 SVGAGI. Written as DNA, the CDR3 is TGTGCCAGCCTAACATTTACCTCCGGGGAGCTGTTTTTT. This codes for CASLTFTSGELFF.

Turning to this clone: Other DNA sequences in the same sample also yield this CDR3. The chain couples TRBV2 to TRBJ2-5, with 12 bases fitting TRBD2. Germline lookup yields CDR1 SNHLY and CDR2 FYNNEI. J gave up 1 base and V 5 bases, and 5 bases lay outside the gene matches. The CDR3 runs to 16 residues. The CDR3 DNA follows: TGTGCCAGCAGTCGGGAGGGACTAGCGGGCCAAGAGACCCAGTACTTC. It specifies CASSREGLAGQETQYF. Full variable domain (rest looked up from reference TRBV2 and TRBJ2-5): EPEVTQTPSHQVTQMGQEVILRCVPISNHLYFYWYRQILGQKVEFLVSFYNNEISEKSEIFDDQFSVERPDGSNFTLKIRSTKLEDSAMYFCASSREGLAGQETQYFGPGTRLLVL.

J is TRBJ2-7 and V is TRBV11-2; the match to TRBD1 covers 7 bases. This CDR3 is built from 16 residues. J gave up 3 bases and V 6 bases, and 14 bases lay outside the gene matches. Per the germline V gene, CDR1 is SGHAT and CDR2 is FQNNGV. The CDR3 reads CASRGLRDSKNYEQYF. CDR3 in DNA: TGTGCCAGCAGAGGGCTCCGGGACAGCAAAAACTACGAGCAGTACTTC.

The chain uses TRBV15 and TRBJ2-6; D is ambiguous. Germline V gene lookup returns CDR1 LNHNV and CDR2 YYDKDF (reference sequence). V lost 0 bases and J lost 8, with 17 bases in between. The CDR3 has 17 residues. CDR3 protein: CATSREGIGSRTNVLTF. The CDR3, as DNA: TGTGCCACCAGCAGAGAGGGGATAGGGTCGAGGACCAACGTCCTGACTTTC.

J is TRBJ2-1 and V is TRBV27; 9 nucleotides line up with TRBD2. The V segment lost 1 base and the J segment 7 bases; nucleotides outside the gene matches: 8. The CDR3 runs 16 residues. Germline assignment: CDR1 MNHEY and CDR2 SMNVEV (reference sequence). CDR3 loop: CASSLLAGGDRNEQFF. The CDR3 DNA reads as TGTGCCAGCAGTTTATTGGCGGGAGGGGATCGGAATGAGCAGTTCTTC.

About this clone itself: The same CDR3 arises from other DNA sequences in this sample as well. The chain's CDR3 is CASRQGVNTEAFF. The DNA of the CDR3 is TGCGCCAGCAGGCAGGGAGTGAACACTGAAGCTTTCTTT. V and J are TRBV5-1 and TRBJ1-1; D is possibly TRBD1 (5 bases). The CDR3 covers 13 residues. Per germline, CDR1 SGHRS and CDR2 YFSETQ. Trimming shortened V by 5 bases and J by 0 bases, and 8 bases separated the two germline ends.

The rearrangement joins TRBV19 to TRBJ1-2, with D perhaps matching TRBD1 (6 bases). This CDR3 contains 16 residues. CDR1 and CDR2 from the germline V gene are LNHDA and SQIVND (reference sequence). Deletions cut 6 bases from V and 3 bases from J, with 20 bases between. CDR3 coding DNA: TGTGCCAGTAGAACGAAGGGGACAAGAGACGACTATGGCTACACCTTC. Its translation: CASRTKGTRDDYGYTF.

The chain employs TRBV15 and TRBJ2-1; D gene ambiguous. V was trimmed by 0 bases and J by 4 bases, leaving 19 bases between them. CDR1 and CDR2 (germline): LNHNV, YYDKDF (reference sequence). The CDR3 sequence is 18 residues long. The CDR3 loop reads CATSRDLGIKAKYNEQFF. CDR3 bases: TGTGCCACCAGCAGAGATTTGGGGATCAAGGCCAAATACAATGAGCAGTTCTTC.

On this clone itself: The sample has other DNA sequences that encode this CDR3 too. The genes are TRBV7-3 and TRBJ1-2, with 8 bases lining up with TRBD1. Trimming at V came to 5 bases and at J to 4 bases, leaving 3 bases not matched to a gene. CDR1 is SGHTA, CDR2 FQGTGA, per germline. The CDR3 totals 13 residues. The CDR3 loop reads CASSPGQGYGYTF. The CDR3 DNA follows: TGTGCCAGCAGCCCAGGACAGGGCTATGGCTACACCTTC.

The chain is built from TRBV30 and TRBJ1-2, with 10 bases matching TRBD1. With V trimmed by 5 bases and J by 10 bases, 7 bases remained unmatched. CDR3 length equals 12 residues. The germline V gene has CDR1 GTSNPN and CDR2 SVGIG (reference sequence). CDR3 DNA sequence: TGTGCCTGGGGACAGGGGGTCGGAGTCTACACCTTC. It specifies CAWGQGVGVYTF.

This chain uses TRBV6-1 with TRBJ2-1, with TRBD1 as a possible D gene (5 bases). This CDR3 is 12 amino acids long. Germline V gives CDR1 MNHNS, CDR2 SASEGT. V shed 4 bases and J shed 7 bases, with 8 bases lying between them. This chain's CDR3 is CASSAQANEQFF. CDR3 in DNA: TGTGCCAGCAGTGCACAGGCGAATGAGCAGTTCTTC.

This sequence joins TRBV2 and TRBJ2-3, with D perhaps assigned TRBD1 or TRBD2 (6 bases each). There are 14 residues in the CDR3. CDR1 is SNHLY, CDR2 FYNNEI, per germline. The V and J ends lost 6 bases and 2 bases respectively, with 12 bases between them. DNA for the CDR3: TGTGCCAGCAGGTATGGGGGGCCCACAGATACGCAGTATTTT. The encoded protein is CASRYGGPTDTQYF.

The CDR3 spells CASSEFRGGFKNIQYF. CDR3 DNA sequence: TGCGCCAGCAGTGAGTTTAGGGGGGGGTTCAAAAACATTCAGTACTTC. This rearrangement joins TRBV10-2 to TRBJ2-4; TRBD2 might be the D (7 bases). Germline CDR1 reads WSHSY; CDR2 reads SAAADI. Trimming stripped 1 base from V and 3 bases from J, with 13 bases between. The CDR3 runs 16 residues.

The chain carries TRBV27 and TRBJ2-1; weak D call: TRBD2 (6 bases). V gave up 10 bases and J gave up 1 base, with 14 bases separating them. CDR3 length equals 14 residues. Germline values: CDR1 MNHEY, CDR2 SMNVEV (reference sequence). CDR3 sequence (DNA): TGTGCCACCCTCACGGGGGTTTCCTACAATGAGCAGTTCTTC. This gives the protein CATLTGVSYNEQFF.

This chain links TRBV5-4 with TRBJ2-5; D possibly corresponds to TRBD1 (6 bases). Germline CDR1 reads SGHNT; CDR2 reads YYREEE (reference sequence). The CDR3 covers 14 residues. Trimming took off 4 bases at V and 0 bases at J, with 10 bases between the two ends. CDR3 sequence reads: CASSPQGYQETQYF. The CDR3 nucleotides are TGTGCCAGCAGCCCCCAGGGGTACCAAGAGACCCAGTACTTC.

This clone was recorded a few times. This chain connects TRBV7-2 to TRBJ1-5, with TRBD1 matching over 11 bases. The junction had 4 bases not matched to a gene; V was cut back by 1 base and J by 8 bases. This CDR3 has 15 amino acids. Per the germline V gene, CDR1 is SGHTA and CDR2 is FQGNSA. DNA for the CDR3: TGTGCCAGCAGCTTAGGGACAGGGGGCGCGGAGCCCCAGCATTTT. Translating it yields CASSLGTGGAEPQHF.

Details on this clone: This CDR3 is also generated by other DNA sequences in the sample. V is TRBV28 and J is TRBJ1-2, with D hard to call. Germline V gene sequence: CDR1 MDHEN, CDR2 SYDVKM. V dropped 3 bases and J dropped 5 bases, with 7 bases sitting between them. This CDR3 spans 12 amino acids. CDR3 coding DNA: TGTGCCAGCAGTTTCCGAGCGTATGGCTACACCTTC. This sequence encodes CASSFRAYGYTF.

This clone was recorded a few times. V and J are TRBV29-1 and TRBJ1-5; tentatively, D is TRBD1 (6 bases). Trimming took 8 bases from V and 4 from J, leaving 24 bases between them. Germline values: CDR1 SQVTM, CDR2 ANQGSEA. This CDR3 spans 16 amino acids. This chain's CDR3 is CSPIRQAPCLNQPQHF. CDR3 bases: TGCAGCCCTATTAGACAGGCACCATGCTTAAATCAGCCCCAGCATTTT.

The rearrangement joins TRBV5-4 to TRBJ2-1; D possibly corresponds to TRBD1 (6 bases). The V gene lost 5 bases and the J gene lost 8 bases, with 14 bases spanning the gap. This CDR3 region has 13 residues. Germline V lookup: CDR1 SGHNT, CDR2 YYREEE (reference sequence). CDR3 amino acids: CASSPGAGDEQFF. CDR3 nucleotide sequence: TGTGCCAGCAGTCCAGGGGCGGGTGATGAGCAGTTCTTC.

The chain is built from TRBV7-9 and TRBJ1-2, with D maybe TRBD1 (6 bases). This CDR3 comprises 12 residues. V lost 6 bases to trimming and J lost 7 bases, with 12 bases between them. From germline, CDR1 is SEHNR and CDR2 FQNEAQ (reference sequence). The CDR3 DNA is TGTGCCAGCAGAGCACCGGGGGCTGGCTACACCTTC. As protein: CASRAPGAGYTF. Looking up the rest from reference TRBV7-9 and TRBJ1-2 gives the full variable domain: DTGVSQNPRHKITKRGQNVTFRCDPISEHNRLYWYRQTLGQGPEFLTYFQNEAQLEKSRLLSDRFSAERPKGSFSTLEIQRTEQGDSAMYLCASRAPGAGYTFGSGTRLTVV.

The chain carries TRBV9 and TRBJ2-1; 10 bases line up with TRBD1. Per the germline V gene, CDR1 is SGDLS and CDR2 is YYNGEE. The length of the CDR3 is 17 residues. J lost 8 bases, V lost 0 bases, and 11 bases had no gene match. CDR3 region: CASSVGHIRDRGYEQFF. CDR3 sequence (DNA): TGTGCCAGCAGCGTAGGCCACATCCGGGACAGGGGATATGAGCAGTTCTTC.

This rearrangement joins TRBV28 to TRBJ1-1, with unresolved D. V was pared by 8 bases and J by 1 base, with 2 bases between. Per the germline V gene, CDR1 is MDHEN and CDR2 is SYDVKM. The length of the CDR3 is 10 residues. CDR3 protein: CASWNTEAFF. CDR3 bases: TGTGCCAGCTGGAACACTGAAGCTTTCTTT.

Turning to this clone: Other DNA variants within this sample encode the same CDR3. V usage is TRBV27 and J usage is TRBJ2-7; D uncertain. This CDR3 has 14 amino acids. V shed 0 bases and J shed 0 bases, with 6 bases lying between them. The germline CDR1 and CDR2 sequences are MNHEY and SMNVEV (reference sequence). The chain's CDR3 is CASSLSRNSYEQYF. The CDR3 DNA is TGTGCCAGCAGTTTATCTAGGAACTCCTACGAGCAGTACTTC.

V is TRBV2 and J is TRBJ2-1; tentative D call: TRBD2 (6 bases). The CDR3 has 14 amino acids. V lost 2 bases and J lost 6, with 11 bases in between. Germline-derived CDR1 and CDR2 are SNHLY and FYNNEI. CDR3 in amino acids: CASSEQGGFNEQFF. The CDR3 DNA follows: TGTGCCAGCAGTGAACAGGGAGGTTTCAATGAGCAGTTCTTC.